This T cell receptor beta chain came from a study of blood T cell repertoires in COVID-19. V lost 4 bases to trimming and J lost 5 bases; unmatched junction nucleotides: 4. The CDR3 sequence is 14 residues long. Germline-derived CDR1 and CDR2 are LGHDT and YNNKEL (reference sequence). This clone has just one count. Profiling relied on immunoSEQ multiplex PCR, and the TCRdb table lists in-frame clones only, not all of them. The repertoire has 140,000 or so clones, around 80% of them found once; the top ten carry about 5%. V usage is TRBV3-1 (or the pseudogene TRBV3-2) and J usage is TRBJ1-1; 10 nucleotides align to TRBD1. The sequencing sample was made of peripheral blood. The TCR originated in a woman between 45 and 60 years old with acute or convalescent COVID-19. The CDR3 region has the DNA TGTGCCAGCAGCCTCGGACAGGGGGGTACTGAAGCTTTCTTT. It translates to CASSLGQGGTEAFF.